This T cell receptor (beta chain) was retrieved from a study of blood T cell repertoires in COVID-19. The sample holds many counts of this clone. Measured with immunoSEQ multiplex PCR; TCRdb has only the in-frame clones, and not every one. The repertoire holds about 80,000 clones, with around 80% as singletons. The sequenced material came from peripheral blood. The clonotype originates from a man aged 55 to 70 with active or convalescent COVID-19.

The CDR3 protein is CASSPQGQGPYEQYF. The CDR3 bases are TGTGCCAGCAGCCCGCAAGGACAGGGTCCCTACGAGCAGTACTTC. The chain employs TRBV11-2 and TRBJ2-7; 8 bases fit TRBD1. Per germline, CDR1 SGHAT and CDR2 FQNNGV. The CDR3 totals 15 residues. With 5 bases clipped from V and 2 bases from J, the junction kept 8 bases outside the gene matches.